The rows below give T cell receptor beta chains drawn from one sample of a study of CD8 T cells in ankylosing spondylitis. Each CDR3 protein is one row after TCRdb ran MiXCR on the 5' RACE reads. The table shows 150,000 to 200,000 distinct CDR3 sequences, with 10% to 15% occurring only once. The sequenced sample was blood, either unsorted or a sorted T cell fraction (not recorded which). The receptors stem from a female donor with ankylosing spondylitis or in good health (not recorded which). Each CDR3 is given with its conserved first and last residue. Fields, in order: clone size, D gene, V gene, J gene, CDR3 protein, CDR3 DNA. A D gene is named only where the DNA matches it firmly. Some rows have no size entry. The others give once, few or many, or a class for an expanded clone.

many	.	TRBV12-3/TRBV12-4	TRBJ2-7	CASSRDPSYEQYF	TGTGCCAGCAGCCGGGACCCTTCCTACGAGCAGTACTTC
many	.	TRBV28	TRBJ1-3	CASRTTGCGNTIYF	TGTGCCAGCAGAACGACAGGATGTGGAAACACCATATATTTT
few	TRBD1	TRBV7-2	TRBJ2-1	CASSTGQGMGQFF	TGTGCCAGCAGTACTGGACAGGGTATGGGGCAGTTCTTC
.	TRBD1	TRBV5-4	TRBJ2-7	CASSSGQGREEQYF	TGTGCCAGCAGCTCGGGACAGGGGCGAGAAGAGCAGTACTTC
many	.	TRBV7-2	TRBJ1-5	CASSLVRGNSQPQHF	TGTGCCAGCAGCTTGGTTCGGGGGAACAGTCAGCCCCAGCATTTT
few	.	TRBV14	TRBJ2-3	CASSQWGADTQYF	TGTGCCAGCAGCCAATGGGGGGCAGATACGCAGTATTTT
many	TRBD2	TRBV3-1	TRBJ2-7	CASSRGLAGSYEQYF	TGTGCCAGCAGCCGTGGACTAGCCGGCTCCTACGAGCAGTACTTC
.	TRBD1	TRBV29-1	TRBJ2-3	CSARQGASTDTQYF	TGCAGCGCAAGACAGGGGGCGAGCACAGATACGCAGTATTTT
many	TRBD1	TRBV7-2	TRBJ2-7	CASSFKRGQGVNEQYF	TGTGCCAGCAGCTTTAAAAGGGGACAGGGAGTCAACGAGCAGTACTTC
many	TRBD2	TRBV6-2/TRBV6-3	TRBJ2-7	CASSYATSGSGNDEQYF	TGTGCCAGCAGTTACGCTACATCGGGTAGCGGGAACGACGAGCAGTACTTC
many	.	TRBV20-1	TRBJ1-1	CSARDAGYTEAFF	TGCAGTGCTAGAGATGCGGGGTACACTGAAGCTTTCTTT
few	.	TRBV7-4	TRBJ2-5	CASSLEGEGTQYF	TGTGCCAGCAGCCTCGAGGGGGAGGGGACCCAGTACTTC
many	TRBD2	TRBV3-1	TRBJ2-7	CASSQGTRNEQYF	TGTGCCAGCAGCCAAGGGACTAGGAACGAGCAGTACTTC
many	.	TRBV4-3	TRBJ1-4	CASSLIQGEKLFF	TGCGCCAGCAGCCTCATCCAAGGAGAAAAACTGTTTTTT
few	.	TRBV30	TRBJ2-1	CAWSVRRASSYNEQFF	TGTGCCTGGAGTGTACGAAGGGCTAGCAGCTACAATGAGCAGTTCTTC
.	TRBD1	TRBV11-2	TRBJ2-2	CASSPGTGASGELFF	TGTGCCAGCAGCCCCGGGACAGGGGCTTCCGGGGAGCTGTTTTTT
many	TRBD2	TRBV6-1	TRBJ2-1	CASSAGLVFYEQFF	TGTGCCAGCAGTGCGGGACTAGTGTTCTATGAGCAGTTCTTC
.	TRBD2	TRBV15	TRBJ2-1	CATSMGLAAYNEQFF	TGTGCCACCAGCATGGGACTAGCTGCCTACAATGAGCAGTTCTTC
many	.	TRBV5-1	TRBJ2-1	CASSGRGVANEQFF	TGCGCCAGCAGTGGTCGGGGAGTTGCCAATGAGCAGTTCTTC
few	.	TRBV5-1	TRBJ2-2	CASSWGASGANTGELFF	TGCGCCAGCAGCTGGGGGGCGAGCGGGGCCAACACCGGGGAGCTGTTTTTT
few	.	TRBV5-6	TRBJ1-5	CASSLGQGLQPQHF	TGTGCCAGCAGCTTGGGGCAGGGGTTACAGCCCCAGCATTTT
.	.	TRBV5-3	TRBJ1-2	CARSSINYGYTF	TGTGCCAGAAGCTCCATTAACTATGGCTACACCTTC
few	TRBD1	TRBV12-3/TRBV12-4	TRBJ2-7	CASSTGTGRYEQYF	TGTGCCAGCAGCACCGGGACAGGAAGGTACGAGCAGTACTTC
.	TRBD2	TRBV5-1	TRBJ2-1	CASSLARLAGEDEQFF	TGCGCCAGCAGCTTGGCACGACTAGCGGGAGAGGATGAGCAGTTCTTC
many	.	TRBV30	TRBJ1-2	CAWKGENYGYTF	TGTGCCTGGAAAGGGGAGAACTATGGCTACACCTTC
few	.	TRBV5-1	TRBJ1-1	CASSLRQGRSEAFF	TGCGCCAGCAGCTTGCGGCAGGGGAGGTCTGAAGCTTTCTTT
many	.	TRBV20-1	TRBJ1-1	CSAAGDGGTEAFF	TGCAGTGCTGCAGGGGATGGGGGCACTGAAGCTTTCTTT
many	.	TRBV5-5	TRBJ2-1	CASSPRPGANEQFF	TGTGCCAGCAGCCCCCGCCCCGGGGCGAATGAGCAGTTCTTC
few	.	TRBV4-2	TRBJ1-3	CASSQDGGPGNTIYF	TGTGCCAGCAGCCAAGACGGTGGGCCGGGAAACACCATATATTTT
many	.	TRBV11-1	TRBJ2-3	CASSPRDSPNTQYF	TGTGCCAGCAGCCCGCGGGACAGTCCGAATACGCAGTATTTT
many	TRBD1	TRBV9	TRBJ2-1	CASSFDRGEQFF	TGTGCCAGCAGCTTTGACAGGGGCGAGCAGTTCTTC
few	TRBD2	TRBV20-1	TRBJ2-1	CSAPLAGIYNEQFF	TGCAGTGCGCCACTAGCGGGAATCTACAATGAGCAGTTCTTC
many	TRBD2	TRBV7-3	TRBJ2-1	CASSSPAKAGGRNEQFF	TGTGCCAGCAGCTCCCCGGCTAAGGCGGGAGGGCGAAATGAGCAGTTCTTC
.	.	TRBV27	TRBJ1-1	CASSETDSTEAFF	TGTGCCAGCAGTGAAACGGACAGCACTGAAGCTTTCTTT
few	.	TRBV5-1	TRBJ1-2	CASSPPEGIHGYTF	TGCGCCAGCAGCCCACCGGAGGGTATCCATGGCTACACCTTC
few	TRBD1	TRBV7-3	TRBJ2-3	CASSLTGSADTQYF	TGTGCCAGCAGCTTGACAGGGAGCGCAGATACGCAGTATTTT
many	.	TRBV7-2	TRBJ1-6	CASSLDSNSPLHF	TGTGCCAGCAGCCTGGACAGCAATTCACCCCTCCACTTT
many	.	TRBV20-1	TRBJ1-2	CSAYQNHYGYTF	TGCAGTGCTTACCAGAACCACTATGGCTACACCTTC
many	.	TRBV16	TRBJ1-3	CASSQSILTTSPRGNTIYF	TGTGCCAGCAGCCAATCGATTTTGACAACCTCACCGCGGGGAAACACCATATATTTT
.	.	TRBV23-1	TRBJ1-5	CASSQSRGGNQPQHF	TGCGCCAGCAGTCAATCCCGGGGTGGCAATCAGCCCCAGCATTTT